This T cell receptor beta chain originates from a study of T cell repertoires in cytomegalovirus infection. The CDR3 contains 18 residues. V was pared by 4 bases and J by 3 bases, with 15 bases of the junction left unmatched. Germline V CDR1 and CDR2: LGHNA, YSLEER. General study findings and limits: Identification of carriers of CMV plus the relevant HLA was performed using cumulative public TCR beta family frequency.

This clonotype was seen many times. The antigen remains unidentified. TCRdb reprocessed the reads via MiXCR and lists one record per CDR3 protein. The repertoire holds more than 250,000 distinct CDR3 sequences, with roughly an eighth as singletons. The receptor was derived from a human donor in good health (CMV status not recorded). Some clones in this sample may be carry-over from other donors' samples. Material: PBMCs. The gene calls are TRBV4-3 and TRBJ1-5; the match to TRBD1 covers 7 bases. CDR3 in amino acids: CASSPSLAGGVYNQPQHF. Here the CDR3 DNA reads TGCGCCAGCAGCCCTTCCTTGGCAGGGGGGGTGTACAATCAGCCCCAGCATTTT.